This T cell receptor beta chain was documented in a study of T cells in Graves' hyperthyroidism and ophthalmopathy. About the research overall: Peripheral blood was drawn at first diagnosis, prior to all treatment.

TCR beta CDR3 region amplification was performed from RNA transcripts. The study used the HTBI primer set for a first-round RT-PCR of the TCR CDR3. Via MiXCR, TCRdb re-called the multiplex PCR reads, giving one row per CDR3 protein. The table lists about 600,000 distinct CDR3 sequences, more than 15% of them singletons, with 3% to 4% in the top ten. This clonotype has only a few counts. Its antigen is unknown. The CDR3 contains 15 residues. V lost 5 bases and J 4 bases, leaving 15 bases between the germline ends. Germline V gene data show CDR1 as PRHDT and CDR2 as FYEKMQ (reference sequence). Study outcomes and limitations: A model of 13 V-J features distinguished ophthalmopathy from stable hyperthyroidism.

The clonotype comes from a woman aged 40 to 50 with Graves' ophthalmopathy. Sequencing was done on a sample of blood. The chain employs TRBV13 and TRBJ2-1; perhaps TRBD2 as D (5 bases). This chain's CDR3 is CASSPLAGLYNEQFF. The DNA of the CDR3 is TGTGCCAGCAGCCCGCTGGCGGGTCTATACAATGAGCAGTTCTTC.